One sample yielded the 5 T cell receptor beta chains listed below, sequenced in a study of fetal regulatory T cell absence and autoimmunity (dated by TCRdb to about 2017). Library method: the immunoSEQ multiplex PCR assay. Imported from immuneACCESS, the table was reduced by TCRdb to in-frame sequences with V and J called. These copies leave out some clones; in studies compared against another copy, an unresolved V gene accounts for under half, and the cause of the remainder is not known. In all, the sample holds about 95,000 clones, and approximately 75% of those were seen once. The biggest ten clones account for 2% of the sample. The sample comprised pancreas tissue. Source of these receptors: a male donor with IPEX syndrome.

V is TRBV7-2 and J is TRBJ1-1; 9 bases map to TRBD1. Germline CDR1 is SGHTA and CDR2 is FQGNSA. There are 16 residues in the CDR3. The V gene end was trimmed by 3 bases and the J gene end by 1 base; junction bases not matched to a gene: 6. The chain's CDR3 is CASSFPRQGENTEAFF. CDR3 nucleotide sequence: TGTGCCAGCAGCTTCCCTAGACAGGGGGAGAACACTGAAGCTTTCTTT.

The chain's CDR3 is CASSQGGLSQETQYF. Here the CDR3 DNA reads TGCGCCAGCAGCCAAGGGGGCCTTAGCCAAGAGACCCAGTACTTC. The gene calls are TRBV4-1 and TRBJ2-5; tentatively, D is TRBD1 (5 bases). Trimming removed 1 base at V and 1 base at J, with 10 bases between. The CDR3 is 15 residues long. The germline CDR1 and CDR2 sequences are MGHRA and YSYEKL.

The chain is built from TRBV6-5 and TRBJ1-2, with 11 bases lining up with TRBD1. There are 13 residues in the CDR3. Germline CDR1 is MNHEY and CDR2 is SVGAGI. The V and J ends lost 7 bases and 4 bases, in that order; junction bases with no gene match: 2. CDR3 amino acids: CASNGQGAYGYTF. The CDR3 region has the DNA TGTGCCAGCAACGGACAGGGGGCCTATGGCTACACCTTC.

CDR3 coding DNA: TGTGCCAGCAGCTTTTTAGCTAGCTCCTACAATGAGCAGTTCTTC. This encodes CASSFLASSYNEQFF. This chain joins TRBV5-4 and TRBJ2-1, with D hard to call. V was trimmed by 2 bases and J by 0 bases, leaving 9 bases between them. Germline CDR1 and CDR2: SGHNT and YYREEE (reference sequence). The CDR3 covers 15 residues. Supplemented by reference TRBV5-4 and TRBJ2-1, the full variable domain reads ETGVTQSPTHLIKTRGQQVTLRCSSQSGHNTVSWYQQALGQGPQFIFQYYREEENGRGNFPPRFSGLQFPNYSSELNVNALELDDSALYLCASSFLASSYNEQFFGPGTRLTVL.

CDR3 nucleotide sequence: TGTGCCAGCAGCGTAGGTCGGGGGGCAGGGAGCTACAATGAGCAGTTCTTC. Translating gives CASSVGRGAGSYNEQFF. This chain links TRBV9 with TRBJ2-1, with D possibly being TRBD2 (7 bases). The V and J ends lost 0 bases and 3 bases respectively, with 16 bases between them. The CDR3 extends over 17 amino acids. The germline V gene has CDR1 SGDLS and CDR2 YYNGEE.